The 17 T cell receptor beta chains below come from one sample, sequenced in a study of human T cells and chemical hapten exposure. Stated time point: patch test 1, 2 weeks after DPC sensitization. Indicated treatment: therapeutic diphenylcyclopropenone sensitization with weekly scalp DPC. TCRdb analysed the RACE reads with MiXCR anew, one entry per CDR3 protein. Of about 71,000 distinct CDR3 sequences listed, 9.8% were seen once; the top ten hold 2.5% to 3.5%. This specimen consisted of whole blood, obtained in connection with sensitization to the hapten diphenylcyclopropenone (DPC). The receptor set was obtained from a woman aged 40 to 50 with alopecia areata. Some clones in this sample may be carry-over from other donors' samples.

The J gene is TRBJ1-1, the V gene TRBV7-2; tentative D call: TRBD1 (5 bases). This CDR3 is built from 15 residues. The V gene lost 7 bases and the J gene lost 1 base, with 16 bases spanning the gap. Per germline, CDR1 SGHTA and CDR2 FQGNSA. The CDR3 DNA is TGTGCCAGCACCGTTATCAGCGGGGCGAACACTGAAGCTTTCTTT. Translated: CASTVISGANTEAFF.

The CDR3 loop is CASSGDGGPGDTQYF. The CDR3 nucleotides are TGTGCCAGCAGCGGCGACGGGGGGCCCGGAGATACGCAGTATTTT. The chain couples TRBV9 to TRBJ2-3, with D possibly matching TRBD2 (7 bases). From germline, CDR1 is SGDLS and CDR2 YYNGEE. V dropped 3 bases and J dropped 5 bases, with 16 bases sitting between them. This CDR3 comprises 15 residues.

This clonotype was found many times. The chain uses TRBV6-5 and TRBJ2-1; 7 bases match TRBD2. Germline assignment: CDR1 MNHEY and CDR2 SVGAGI. The CDR3 is made up of 17 amino acids. Germline trimming cut 2 bases from V and 2 bases from J; bases unmatched to any gene: 9. The CDR3 spells CASSYGAGDYPYNEQFF. CDR3 bases: TGTGCCAGCAGTTACGGGGCGGGGGATTACCCCTACAATGAGCAGTTCTTC.

This clonotype was recorded at least ten times. The genes are TRBV10-3 and TRBJ2-7, with 7 bases aligning to TRBD1. Per germline, CDR1 ENHRY and CDR2 SYGVKD. The CDR3 extends over 14 amino acids. J gave up 5 bases and V 3 bases, and 7 bases lay outside the gene matches. In DNA, the CDR3 is TGTGCCATCAGTGAAACCGGGACAGCGGACGAGCAGTACTTC. Encoded protein: CAISETGTADEQYF.

This chain links TRBV4-3 with TRBJ2-5; D tentatively reads TRBD1 or TRBD2 (5 bases each). There are 15 residues in the CDR3. V shed 0 bases and J shed 4 bases, with 12 bases lying between them. CDR1 is LGHNA, CDR2 YSLEER, per germline. The CDR3 sequence is CASSQERGESETQYF. In nucleotides, the CDR3 is TGCGCCAGCAGCCAAGAACGAGGGGAATCAGAGACCCAGTACTTC.

The chain couples TRBV6-2 or TRBV6-3 to TRBJ1-5; no clear D. Germline CDR1 MNHEY, CDR2 SVGEGT. The CDR3 is made up of 14 amino acids. The V end lost 0 bases, the J end lost 4 bases, and 7 bases lay between the germline ends. The CDR3 spells CASSYSAGNQPQHF. The DNA of the CDR3 is TGTGCCAGCAGTTACTCTGCGGGGAATCAGCCCCAGCATTTT.

There are many counts of this clonotype. This chain joins TRBV7-3 and TRBJ2-6, with D uncertain. The CDR3 is 12 amino acids. V dropped 5 bases and J dropped 4 bases, with 3 bases sitting between them. Germline CDR1 SGHTA, CDR2 FQGTGA. This CDR3 is CASSRGANVLTF. In DNA form, the CDR3 reads TGTGCCAGCAGCCGAGGGGCCAACGTCCTGACTTTC.

This clonotype appeared many times. The rearrangement uses TRBV3-1 and TRBJ2-1; perhaps TRBD2 as D (7 bases). The CDR3 is 14 amino acids. In germline, CDR1 is LGHDT, CDR2 YNNKEL (reference sequence). Trimming shortened V by 4 bases and J by 7 bases, and 14 bases separated the two germline ends. CDR3 nucleotides: TGTGCCAGCAGCCCTGGGGGGGCTGAGAATGAGCAGTTCTTC. Protein: CASSPGGAENEQFF.

Remarks on this clonotype: A read error may produce the germline difference seen at one junction end. V and J are TRBV18 and TRBJ1-5, with TRBD1 identical over 7 bases. CDR3 size: 13 residues. CDR1 is KGHSH and CDR2 is LQKENI in the germline V gene. The CDR3 loop reads CASSPQGNQPQHF. CDR3 bases: TGTGCCAGCTCGCCACAGGGGAATCAGCCCCAGCATTTT.

As DNA, the CDR3 is TGTGCCAGCAGTCCCCTTTGGGATGAGCAGTTCTTC. It is translated as CASSPLWDEQFF. V gene TRBV2 combines with J gene TRBJ2-1; D is unclear. CDR1 and CDR2 from the germline V gene are SNHLY and FYNNEI. The V end lost 5 bases, the J end lost 8 bases, and 10 bases lay between the germline ends. The CDR3 covers 12 residues.

This chain links TRBV27 with TRBJ1-5; D not certain. This CDR3 has 16 residues. Trimming left V 3 bases short and J 0 bases short, with 12 bases between. In germline, CDR1 is MNHEY, CDR2 SMNVEV (reference sequence). The CDR3 loop reads CASSFSGVYSNQPQHF. The CDR3 DNA follows: TGTGCCAGCAGTTTTAGTGGGGTGTATAGCAATCAGCCCCAGCATTTT.

This clonotype occurred a few times. The chain links TRBV24-1 to TRBJ2-1; TRBD1 is a possible D gene (6 bases). The CDR3 has 13 residues. Germline CDR1 is KGHDR and CDR2 is SFDVKD. Trimming cost V 8 bases and J 6 bases, with 13 bases left between them. CDR3 sequence reads: CATIEQGTNEQFF. The CDR3 coding sequence is TGTGCCACCATCGAACAGGGTACCAATGAGCAGTTCTTC.

This clonotype was counted a few times. The chain is built from TRBV5-1 and TRBJ1-5; perhaps TRBD1 as D (5 bases). From germline, CDR1 is SGHRS and CDR2 YFSETQ. This CDR3 is built from 14 residues. The V end lost 2 bases, the J end lost 4 bases, and 10 bases lay between the germline ends. This chain's CDR3 is CASSFGTENQPQHF. The CDR3 DNA reads TGCGCCAGCAGCTTTGGGACGGAGAATCAGCCCCAGCATTTT.

The sample holds many counts of this clonotype. The rearrangement uses TRBV29-1 and TRBJ2-1; D perhaps matches TRBD2 (5 bases). The germline V and J ends were trimmed by 5 bases and 5 bases, with 10 bases remaining between them. The length of the CDR3 is 12 residues. Germline V gives CDR1 SQVTM, CDR2 ANQGSEA. The CDR3 DNA sequence: TGCAGCGTTAGCCGGGGAAACAATGAGCAGTTCTTC. Translating it yields CSVSRGNNEQFF.

This clonotype was recorded a few times. The chain employs TRBV6-5 and TRBJ1-1; D perhaps matches TRBD1 (5 bases). This CDR3 region has 15 residues. Germline V gene lookup returns CDR1 MNHEY and CDR2 SVGAGI. The V end lost 4 bases, the J end lost 1 base, and 13 bases lay between the germline ends. CDR3 sequence: CASSSAGWANTEAFF. The CDR3 nucleotides are TGTGCCAGCAGTTCCGCAGGGTGGGCGAACACTGAAGCTTTCTTT.

This clonotype was picked up many times. The chain combines TRBV12-3 or TRBV12-4 with TRBJ1-2; 10 bases are shared with TRBD1. V dropped 3 bases and J dropped 3; count of bases not matched to a gene: 7. The CDR3 is made up of 16 amino acids. The CDR3 DNA reads as TGTGCCAGCAGTTTGGACAGGGGGATAGGGGACTATGGCTACACCTTC. It codes for CASSLDRGIGDYGYTF.

This clonotype has ten or more counts. The chain employs TRBV7-8 and TRBJ2-1; 9 bases fit TRBD2. Trimming at V came to 3 bases and at J to 8 bases, leaving 17 bases not matched to a gene. CDR3 length: 18 amino acids. Germline V gives CDR1 SGHVS, CDR2 FQNEAQ. This CDR3 is CASSFASGLALPGDEQFF. Written as DNA, the CDR3 is TGTGCCAGCAGCTTCGCCTCCGGACTAGCGCTCCCGGGGGATGAGCAGTTCTTC.